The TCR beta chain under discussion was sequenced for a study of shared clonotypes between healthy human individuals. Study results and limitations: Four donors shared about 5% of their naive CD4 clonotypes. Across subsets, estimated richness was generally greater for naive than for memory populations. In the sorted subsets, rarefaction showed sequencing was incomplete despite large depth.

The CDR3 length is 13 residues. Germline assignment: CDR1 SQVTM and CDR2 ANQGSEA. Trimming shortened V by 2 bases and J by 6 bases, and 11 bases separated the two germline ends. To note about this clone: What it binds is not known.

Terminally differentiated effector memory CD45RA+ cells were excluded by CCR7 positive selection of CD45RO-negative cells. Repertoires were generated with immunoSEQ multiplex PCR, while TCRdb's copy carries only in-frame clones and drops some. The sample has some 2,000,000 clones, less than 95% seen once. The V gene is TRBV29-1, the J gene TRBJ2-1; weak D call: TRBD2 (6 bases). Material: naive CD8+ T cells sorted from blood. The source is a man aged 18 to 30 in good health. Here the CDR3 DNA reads TGCAGCGTTGAACGGGGGACTCCCAATGAGCAGTTCTTC. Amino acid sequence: CSVERGTPNEQFF.